This T cell receptor (beta chain) was recorded in a study of technical replicates of blood from several donors. Here immunoSEQ multiplex PCR was the method, and the copy in TCRdb shows in-frame clones only, minus some. The profile shows approximately 76,000 clones, 80% to 90% of them singletons. The TCR comes from a human donor in good health. Some clones in this sample may be carry-over from other donors' samples. Sequencing used PBMCs.

The CDR3 DNA follows: TGCAACCTCCTAAGCGCGGGGGGGTACACAGATACGCAGTATTTT. It specifies CNLLSAGGYTDTQYF. The genes are TRBV29-1 and TRBJ2-3, with TRBD2 identical over 9 bases. The CDR3 sequence is 15 residues long. CDR1 SQVTM and CDR2 ANQGSEA come from the germline V gene.